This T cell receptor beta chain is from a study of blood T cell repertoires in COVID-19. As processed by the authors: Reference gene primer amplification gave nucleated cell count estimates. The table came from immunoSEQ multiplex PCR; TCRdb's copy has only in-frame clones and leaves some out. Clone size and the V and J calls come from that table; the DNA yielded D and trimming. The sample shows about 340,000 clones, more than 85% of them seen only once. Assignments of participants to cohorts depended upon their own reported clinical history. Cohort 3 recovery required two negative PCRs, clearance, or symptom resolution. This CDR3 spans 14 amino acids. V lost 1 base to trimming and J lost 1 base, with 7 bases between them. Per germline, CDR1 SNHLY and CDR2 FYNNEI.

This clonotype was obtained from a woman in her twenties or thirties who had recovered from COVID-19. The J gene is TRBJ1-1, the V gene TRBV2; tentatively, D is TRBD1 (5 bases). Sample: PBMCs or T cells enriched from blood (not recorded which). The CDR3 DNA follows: TGTGCCAGCAGTGAAGGGACATCGAACACTGAAGCTTTCTTT. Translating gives CASSEGTSNTEAFF.